Listed below are T cell receptor beta chains from one sample, sequenced in a study of T cell changes during pregnancy in multiple sclerosis. The protocol was immunoSEQ multiplex PCR, while the TCRdb copy is restricted to in-frame clones and leaves out a portion. Of 15,000 to 20,000 clones listed, around nine tenths were seen once; the top ten hold approximately 5%. The sample was CD8+ T cells from peripheral blood mononuclear cells, taken after pregnancy. These receptors all stem from a female donor in good health, enrolled as a control in a pregnancy study. Each CDR3 is given with its conserved first and last residue. Each record gives: D gene, V gene, clone size, CDR3 length, J gene, CDR3 protein, CDR3 DNA. A D gene is named only where the DNA matches it firmly. Clone size is not always given. Where it is, it says once, few, many or a class for expanded clones.

.,TRBV7-9,.,14,TRBJ1-4,CASSFAQGYEKLFF,TGTGCCAGCAGCTTCGCACAGGGTTATGAAAAACTGTTTTTT
TRBD2,TRBV4-3,.,16,TRBJ2-3,CASSQDLGEGGVGQYF,TGCGCCAGCAGCCAAGATCTCGGTGAGGGAGGGGTGGGGCAGTATTTT
.,TRBV7-9,.,15,TRBJ2-5,CASSLSGTGQETQYF,TGTGCCAGCAGCTTATCTGGGACTGGCCAAGAGACCCAGTACTTC
TRBD1,TRBV11-1,.,14,TRBJ1-1,CASNERGHGTEAFF,TGTGCCAGCAACGAGAGGGGGCATGGAACTGAAGCTTTCTTT
.,TRBV4-3,.,16,TRBJ2-6,CASSLAAGSGANVLTF,TGCGCCAGCAGCTTGGCTGCAGGCTCTGGGGCCAACGTCCTGACTTTC
TRBD2,TRBV4-1,.,15,TRBJ2-7,CASSQGETSTYEQYF,TGCGCCAGCAGCCAAGGCGAGACTAGCACCTACGAGCAGTACTTC
.,TRBV4-3,.,14,TRBJ1-1,CASSQGQFNTEAFF,TGCGCCAGCAGCCAAGGACAGTTTAACACTGAAGCTTTCTTT
TRBD1,TRBV27,.,15,TRBJ2-2,CASSILQGLTGELFF,TGTGCCAGCAGTATTTTACAGGGGTTAACCGGGGAGCTGTTTTTT
TRBD1,TRBV7-2,.,18,TRBJ2-6,CASSLEQGAISGANVLTF,TGTGCCAGCAGCTTAGAACAGGGGGCGATCTCTGGGGCCAACGTCCTGACTTTC
.,TRBV2,few,14,TRBJ2-5,CASSEYRIQETQYF,TGTGCCAGCAGTGAATACAGGATCCAAGAGACCCAGTACTTC
TRBD1,TRBV6-1,.,15,TRBJ2-3,CASSGDRGLADTQYF,TGTGCCAGCAGTGGCGACAGGGGTTTAGCAGATACGCAGTATTTT
.,TRBV7-3,.,18,TRBJ2-1,CASSLTFSPGAIDNEQFF,TGTGCCAGCAGCTTAACGTTTAGTCCAGGGGCGATTGACAATGAGCAGTTCTTC
.,TRBV5-1,.,15,TRBJ2-5,CASSLEGNGAETQYF,TGCGCCAGCAGCTTGGAGGGGAACGGAGCGGAGACCCAGTACTTC
TRBD1,TRBV4-1,few,14,TRBJ1-4,CASSFGTGYEKLFF,TGCGCCAGCAGCTTCGGGACAGGGTACGAAAAACTGTTTTTT
TRBD1,TRBV11-3,.,15,TRBJ1-2,CASSLRDRPRYGYTF,TGTGCCAGCAGCCTAAGGGACAGACCGCGCTATGGCTACACCTTC
.,TRBV2,.,13,TRBJ1-2,CASSDRNYYGYTF,TGTGCCAGCAGTGACAGGAACTACTATGGCTACACCTTC